This paragraph reports one T cell receptor (beta chain). The CDR3 sequence is 16 residues long. The germline V gene has CDR1 SGHDN and CDR2 FVKESK. The V gene end was trimmed by 5 bases and the J gene end by 7 bases; junction bases not matched to a gene: 16. The data stem from a study of patients and donors after allogeneic stem cell transplantation. One entry per CDR3 protein results from TCRdb running MiXCR on the RT-PCR reads. The sample carries 20,000 to 30,000 distinct CDR3 sequences, about 42% recorded once. This rearrangement joins TRBV14 to TRBJ1-1; the match to TRBD1 covers 7 bases. This TCR derives from a human donor who was either an allogeneic HSCT recipient or a stem cell or donor lymphocyte infusion donor (not recorded which). It is not recorded whose cells these are; they may come from a transplant donor. Sequencing was carried out using blood, either unsorted or a sorted T cell fraction (not recorded which). The CDR3 bases are TGTGCCAGCAGCGAAGGTAGTTTTGTGGGGGACAGTGAAGCTTTCTTT. This codes for CASSEGSFVGDSEAFF.